The subject of this entry is one T cell receptor (beta chain). Antigen unknown. This sample is drawn from a study of CXCR3-negative and CXCR3-positive naive CD8 T cells. Notes on the study in general: Much lower diversity was found in memory CD8+ cells, while both naive subsets had comparably high diversity.

With UMI labels, 5' RACE was used to prepare the TRB cDNA libraries. TCRdb re-called the 5' RACE reads; one entry per CDR3 protein, DNA not given. Its table records about 42,000 distinct CDR3 sequences. Naive CD8+ T cells carried a CD45RO-CCR7+CD27+CD95- phenotype. The CDR3 is 14 residues long. Germline CDR1 reads LNHNV; CDR2 reads YYDKDF (reference sequence). Sequencing was carried out using naive CXCR3- CD8+ T cells from blood. Noted subset: CD45RO-CCR7+CD27+CD95- naive CD8+ T cells lacking CXCR3 (TNR3-). The receptor comes from a human donor in good health. Some clones in this sample may be carry-over from other donors' samples. This rearrangement joins TRBV15 to TRBJ2-7; TCRdb returns TRBD1, unconfirmable since there is no DNA. The CDR3 here is CATSSRDETYEQYF.